The 29 T cell receptor beta chains below all came from one sample that was sequenced in a study of T cells in Graves' hyperthyroidism and ophthalmopathy. Using RNA transcripts as the source, TCR beta CDR3 regions were amplified. HTBI primers were used for first-round RT-PCR of the TCR CDR3. TCRdb ran MiXCR on the multiplex PCR reads and lists one entry per CDR3 protein. The sample lists approximately 430,000 distinct CDR3 sequences, roughly 14% occurring once. The sequencing input was blood. Every receptor here comes from a man aged 18 to 29 with Graves' ophthalmopathy.

The sample holds a few counts of this clonotype. V and J are TRBV13 and TRBJ2-7, with 9 bases identical to TRBD1. V lost 5 bases to trimming and J lost 2 bases; unmatched junction nucleotides: 7. The germline V gene encodes CDR1 PRHDT and CDR2 FYEKMQ (reference sequence). There are 15 residues in the CDR3. The CDR3 nucleotides are TGTGCCAGCAGCCGAGCTGGGACAGGGACCTACGAGCAGTACTTC. It codes for CASSRAGTGTYEQYF.

This clonotype was counted at least ten times. This chain joins TRBV2 and TRBJ1-4; 8 nucleotides match TRBD1. Germline CDR1 SNHLY, CDR2 FYNNEI. This CDR3 is built from 14 residues. Unmatched junction bases numbered 10, after V lost 8 bases and J lost 8 bases. The CDR3 sequence: CASGPGGTGEKLFF. DNA of the CDR3: TGTGCCAGCGGACCGGGAGGGACAGGCGAAAAACTGTTTTTT.

Many counts were recorded for this clonotype. V and J are TRBV28 and TRBJ2-7; 8 nucleotides match TRBD1. Germline-derived CDR1 and CDR2 are MDHEN and SYDVKM. J was trimmed by 6 bases and V by 2 bases; bases with no gene match: 9. CDR3 length: 15 amino acids. CDR3 protein: CASSLLQGANGEQYF. CDR3 DNA: TGTGCCAGCAGTTTACTCCAGGGGGCGAACGGCGAGCAGTACTTC.

V usage is TRBV7-2 and J usage is TRBJ2-3; 11 positions match TRBD2. Germline values: CDR1 SGHTA, CDR2 FQGNSA. The CDR3 loop spans 17 amino acids. With 0 bases clipped from V and 2 bases from J, the junction kept 4 bases outside the gene matches. This CDR3 reads CASSLASGGAATDTQYF. Here the CDR3 DNA reads TGTGCCAGCAGCTTAGCTAGCGGGGGGGCTGCCACAGATACGCAGTATTTT.

This clonotype was counted at least ten times. V is TRBV6-2 or TRBV6-3 and J is TRBJ2-3; D remains ambiguous. V lost 6 bases to trimming and J lost 2 bases, with 12 bases between them. This CDR3 is 14 amino acids long. CDR1 and CDR2 (germline): MNHEY, SVGEGT. CDR3 protein: CASRGGPITDTQYF. CDR3 coding DNA: TGTGCCAGCAGAGGCGGCCCGATCACAGATACGCAGTATTTT.

This sequence joins TRBV6-1 and TRBJ1-3, with D tentatively TRBD1 (6 bases). Trimming pared 6 bases from V and 3 bases from J, leaving 15 bases between. Per the germline V gene, CDR1 is MNHNS and CDR2 is SASEGT. This CDR3 region has 15 residues. CDR3 in amino acids: CASRTQGAGGNTIYF. CDR3 coding DNA: TGTGCCAGCAGGACACAGGGAGCCGGTGGAAACACCATATATTTT.

The rearrangement uses TRBV27 and TRBJ2-7, with a weak D call TRBD2 (6 bases). With 5 bases removed from V and 7 bases from J, the gap between germline ends came to 21 bases. The germline V gene encodes CDR1 MNHEY and CDR2 SMNVEV (reference sequence). CDR3 length equals 15 residues. The DNA for the CDR3 is TGTGCCAGCAGTATCGCGGGGCTCGGGGCCCTGGAGCAGTACTTC. Its protein is CASSIAGLGALEQYF.

The genes are TRBV7-2 and TRBJ1-1, with a possible D match to TRBD1 (6 bases). V lost 2 bases and J 3 bases, leaving 10 bases between the germline ends. This CDR3 is built from 14 residues. Germline V gene lookup returns CDR1 SGHTA and CDR2 FQGNSA. The CDR3, as DNA: TGTGCCAGCAGCTTATACTGGGGGCACACTGAAGCTTTCTTT. Translating it yields CASSLYWGHTEAFF.

Note on this clonotype: This may stem from a read error, because a much larger clone lies one nucleotide away. The chain recombines TRBV5-1 with TRBJ2-1; no clear D. This CDR3 has 12 amino acids. From germline, CDR1 is SGHRS and CDR2 YFSETQ. CDR3 in amino acids: CTSSLPEPEQFF. The CDR3 DNA sequence: TGCACCAGCAGTTTACCGGAGCCTGAGCAGTTCTTC.

This clonotype came up many times. The chain links TRBV20-1 to TRBJ2-2; 7 bases fit TRBD1. With 5 bases clipped from V and 0 bases from J, the junction kept 12 bases outside the gene matches. The germline gives CDR1 DFQATT, CDR2 SNEGSKA (reference sequence). CDR3 size: 17 residues. CDR3 sequence (DNA): TGCAGTGCTTCAAGACAGGGTCGTAGACCGAACACCGGGGAGCTGTTTTTT. Protein: CSASRQGRRPNTGELFF.

This clonotype was observed many times. The V call is TRBV7-9, the J call TRBJ1-1, with D possibly matching TRBD1 (5 bases). The V gene's germline CDR1 is SEHNR and CDR2 FQNEAQ (reference sequence). The CDR3 sequence is 13 residues long. Deletions cut 9 bases from V and 8 bases from J, with 19 bases between. The CDR3 nucleotides read TGTGCCAGTAAGGACGGACAAAGTGACGAAGCTTTCTTT. Protein product: CASKDGQSDEAFF.

This clonotype was detected many times. The chain carries TRBV5-1 and TRBJ2-1; a possible D gene is TRBD1 (5 bases). CDR1 and CDR2 from the germline V gene are SGHRS and YFSETQ. Trimming took off 2 bases at V and 7 bases at J, with 10 bases between the two ends. CDR3 length equals 13 residues. The CDR3 reads CASSLGVGNEQFF. The CDR3 coding sequence is TGCGCCAGCAGCTTAGGGGTTGGGAATGAGCAGTTCTTC.

This clonotype was counted only a few times. This chain connects TRBV7-6 to TRBJ2-5, with D possibly being TRBD1 or TRBD2 (5 bases each). CDR3 size: 17 residues. The V end lost 5 bases, the J end lost 4 bases, and 23 bases lay between the germline ends. Germline CDR1 SGHVS, CDR2 FNYEAQ. This chain's CDR3 is CASSVLPQGRGAETQYF. The CDR3 DNA reads as TGTGCCAGCAGCGTTCTACCCCAGGGTAGAGGGGCAGAGACCCAGTACTTC.

Note on this clonotype: Since a much larger clone is just one base distant, this may be a read error. The V and J genes are TRBV7-2 and TRBJ1-1; D perhaps matches TRBD1 (5 bases). This CDR3 comprises 13 residues. Between the trimmed V and J ends, which lost 3 bases and 6 bases, there was a span of 11 bases. Germline V lookup: CDR1 SGHTA, CDR2 FQGNSA. CDR3 in DNA: TGTGCCAGCAGCTTGCTGGGGGAGGCTGAAGCTTTCTTT. Its translation: CASSLLGEAEAFF.

This clonotype was detected many times. This chain links TRBV11-2 with TRBJ2-1, with a weak D call TRBD2 (5 bases). Between the trimmed V and J ends, which lost 3 bases and 6 bases, there was a span of 21 bases. The germline gives CDR1 SGHAT, CDR2 FQNNGV. This CDR3 is built from 17 residues. CDR3 sequence (DNA): TGTGCCAGCAGCTTTCCCGGTGACTACAATCCGTCCAATGAGCAGTTCTTC. This gives the protein CASSFPGDYNPSNEQFF.

In this sample, this clonotype turned up a few times. This sequence may be a read error, since a much larger clone differs from it by one base. The CDR3 reads CAWRTGAANTGELFF. The CDR3 DNA is TGTGCCTGGAGGACAGGGGCCGCGAACACCGGGGAGCTGTTTTTT. The chain couples TRBV30 to TRBJ2-2, with 8 bases that match TRBD1. The CDR3 totals 15 residues. Germline V gives CDR1 GTSNPN, CDR2 SVGIG (reference sequence). V gave up 3 bases and J gave up 0 bases; unmatched junction bases: 3.

The CDR3 region has the DNA TGTGCCAGCAGTGTCGGGGTAGTCGAGACCCAGTACTTC. It is translated as CASSVGVVETQYF. The chain combines TRBV6-1 with TRBJ2-5; perhaps TRBD2 as D (5 bases). From germline, CDR1 is MNHNS and CDR2 SASEGT. The CDR3 length is 13 residues. Deletions cut 4 bases from V and 5 bases from J, with 11 bases between.

This clonotype was seen ten or more times. The chain recombines TRBV24-1 with TRBJ2-2; maybe TRBD2 (6 bases). The ends were cut back, 7 bases at V and 3 bases at J, with 8 bases in the middle. Germline assignment: CDR1 KGHDR and CDR2 SFDVKD. The CDR3 extends over 13 amino acids. The CDR3 nucleotides are TGTGCCACCAGCCGGGGGTACACCGGGGAGCTGTTTTTT. Its translation: CATSRGYTGELFF.

There are many counts of this clonotype. V is TRBV7-9 and J is TRBJ1-2, with TRBD1 matching 9 bases. V gave up 6 bases and J gave up 4 bases; unmatched junction bases: 12. The CDR3 spans 16 residues. CDR1 is SEHNR and CDR2 is FQNEAQ in the germline V gene (reference sequence). This CDR3 is CASRRTGTGPSYGYTF. The CDR3 DNA sequence: TGTGCCAGCAGGCGGACCGGGACAGGGCCATCCTATGGCTACACCTTC.

This clonotype was detected many times. V usage is TRBV7-9 and J usage is TRBJ1-2; D uncertain. Per the germline V gene, CDR1 is SEHNR and CDR2 is FQNEAQ (reference sequence). The CDR3 has 11 residues. Trimming took 3 bases from V and 7 from J, leaving 6 bases between them. CDR3 nucleotides: TGTGCCAGCAGCTTTCCCTTTGGCTACACCTTC. It specifies CASSFPFGYTF.

This clonotype turned up a few times. This rearrangement joins TRBV6-1 to TRBJ1-6; D call uncertain. The CDR3 totals 15 residues. Germline V gives CDR1 MNHNS, CDR2 SASEGT. V was trimmed by 3 bases and J by 0 bases, leaving 6 bases between them. Here the CDR3 reads CASSEAGSYNSPLHF. The CDR3 nucleotides are TGTGCCAGCAGTGAGGCGGGCTCCTATAATTCACCCCTCCACTTT.

This clonotype was seen ten or more times. The rearrangement joins TRBV20-1 to TRBJ1-2; D gene unclear. The CDR3 runs to 13 residues. Per germline, CDR1 DFQATT and CDR2 SNEGSKA (reference sequence). V was clipped by 3 bases and J by 4 bases, with 12 bases between them. The CDR3 DNA follows: TGCAGTGCTAGCGATGCCGGGTCCTATGGCTACACCTTC. Its translation: CSASDAGSYGYTF.

This clonotype was counted at least ten times. V gene TRBV27 combines with J gene TRBJ2-5, with TRBD1 as a possible D gene (5 bases). V was cut by 5 bases and J by 1 base, with 11 bases left in between. Germline values: CDR1 MNHEY, CDR2 SMNVEV (reference sequence). This CDR3 has 14 amino acids. CDR3: CASSPYTGQETQYF. CDR3 nucleotides: TGTGCCAGCAGTCCCTACACAGGCCAAGAGACCCAGTACTTC.

This clonotype was recorded many times. The DNA of the CDR3 is TGTGCCACCAGTGATTCGGGGACAGAGCCCCAAGAGACCCAGTACTTC. Translated, it gives CATSDSGTEPQETQYF. The chain combines TRBV24-1 with TRBJ2-5; 7 nucleotides line up with TRBD1. CDR1 and CDR2 from the germline V gene are KGHDR and SFDVKD. The CDR3 contains 16 residues. Trimming removed 2 bases from V and 1 base from J; junction bases left unmatched: 6.

This clonotype was seen repeatedly, ten times or more. Here the CDR3 reads CAWRPVAYEQYF. DNA for the CDR3: TGTGCCTGGAGGCCGGTGGCCTACGAGCAGTACTTC. This chain links TRBV30 with TRBJ2-7; D is unclear. Trimming took 3 bases from V and 2 from J, leaving 8 bases between them. The CDR3 covers 12 residues. Per the germline V gene, CDR1 is GTSNPN and CDR2 is SVGIG (reference sequence).

This clonotype came up many times. This CDR3 reads CASSEGTSDPQYF. In DNA, the CDR3 is TGTGCCAGCAGCGAAGGGACCTCCGACCCCCAGTACTTC. This chain links TRBV3-1 with TRBJ2-5; either TRBD1 or TRBD2 may supply D (5 bases each). CDR1 LGHDT and CDR2 YNNKEL come from the germline V gene (reference sequence). V lost 5 bases and J 9 bases, leaving 16 bases between the germline ends. The CDR3 is made up of 13 amino acids.

Ten or more counts support this clonotype. The chain employs TRBV12-3 or TRBV12-4 and TRBJ2-5; D ambiguous. This CDR3 spans 13 amino acids. Trimming pared 0 bases from V and 4 bases from J, leaving 6 bases between. The CDR3 is CASSLARVETQYF. As DNA, the CDR3 is TGTGCCAGCAGTTTAGCGCGCGTAGAGACCCAGTACTTC.

This clonotype was seen at least ten times. The chain recombines TRBV2 with TRBJ1-2; 9 bases fit TRBD1. The CDR3 runs to 15 residues. V dropped 6 bases and J dropped 3; count of bases not matched to a gene: 8. Germline assignment: CDR1 SNHLY and CDR2 FYNNEI. CDR3 DNA: TGTGCCAGCAGGGAGGGGACAGGGAATTACTATGGCTACACCTTC. Its translation: CASREGTGNYYGYTF.

This clonotype was counted only a few times. The rearrangement links TRBV13 to TRBJ2-7; 7 bases align to TRBD2. J was trimmed by 3 bases and V by 8 bases; bases with no gene match: 7. The CDR3 has 13 residues. Germline V CDR1 and CDR2: PRHDT, FYEKMQ (reference sequence). CDR3 DNA: TGTGCCAGCGGGGGGGAGTTTAGCTACGAGCAGTACTTC. This translates into CASGGEFSYEQYF.